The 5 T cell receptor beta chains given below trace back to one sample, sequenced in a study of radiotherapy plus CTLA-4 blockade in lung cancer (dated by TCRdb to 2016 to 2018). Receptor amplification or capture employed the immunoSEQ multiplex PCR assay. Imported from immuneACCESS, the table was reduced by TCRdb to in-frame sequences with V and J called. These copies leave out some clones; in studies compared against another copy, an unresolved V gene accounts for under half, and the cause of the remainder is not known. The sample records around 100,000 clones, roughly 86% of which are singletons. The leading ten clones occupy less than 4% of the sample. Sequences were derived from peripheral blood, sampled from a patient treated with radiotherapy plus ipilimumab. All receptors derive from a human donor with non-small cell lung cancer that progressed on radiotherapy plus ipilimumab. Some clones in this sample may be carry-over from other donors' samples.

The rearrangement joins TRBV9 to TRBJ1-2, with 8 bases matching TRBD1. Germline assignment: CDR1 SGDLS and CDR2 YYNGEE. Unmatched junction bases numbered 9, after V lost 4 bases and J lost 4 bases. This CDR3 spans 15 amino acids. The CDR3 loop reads CASSPNTQGAYGYTF. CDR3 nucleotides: TGTGCCAGCAGCCCCAACACCCAGGGGGCCTATGGCTACACCTTC. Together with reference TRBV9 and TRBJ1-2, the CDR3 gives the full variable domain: DSGVTQTPKHLITATGQRVTLRCSPRSGDLSVYWYQQSLDQGLQFLIQYYNGEERAKGNILERFSAQQFPDLHSELNLSSLELGDSALYFCASSPNTQGAYGYTFGSGTRLTVV.

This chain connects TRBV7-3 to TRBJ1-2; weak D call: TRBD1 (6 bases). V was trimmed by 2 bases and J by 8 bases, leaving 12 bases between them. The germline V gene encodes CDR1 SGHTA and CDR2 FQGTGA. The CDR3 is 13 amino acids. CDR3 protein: CASSLRSGAGYTF. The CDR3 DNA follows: TGTGCCAGCAGCTTACGTTCGGGGGCGGGCTACACCTTC.

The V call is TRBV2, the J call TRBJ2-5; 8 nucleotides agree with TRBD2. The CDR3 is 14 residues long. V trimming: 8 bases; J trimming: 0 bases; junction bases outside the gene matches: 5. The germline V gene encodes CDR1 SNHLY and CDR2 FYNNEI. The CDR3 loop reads CASAGTRYQETQYF. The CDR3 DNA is TGTGCCAGCGCCGGGACTAGGTACCAAGAGACCCAGTACTTC.

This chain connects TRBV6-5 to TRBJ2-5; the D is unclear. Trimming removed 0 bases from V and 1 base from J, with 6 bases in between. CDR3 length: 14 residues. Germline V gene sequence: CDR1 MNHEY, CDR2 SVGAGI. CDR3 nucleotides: TGTGCCAGCAGTTACTCGCGAAGCCAAGAGACCCAGTACTTC. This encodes CASSYSRSQETQYF.

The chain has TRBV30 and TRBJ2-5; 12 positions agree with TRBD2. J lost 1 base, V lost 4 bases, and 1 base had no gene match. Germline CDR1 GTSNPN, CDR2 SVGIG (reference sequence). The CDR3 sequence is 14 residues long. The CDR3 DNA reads TGTGCCTGGACTAGCGGGGGGGCCCAAGAGACCCAGTACTTC. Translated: CAWTSGGAQETQYF. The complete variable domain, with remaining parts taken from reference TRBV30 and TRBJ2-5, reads SQTIHQWPATLVQPVGSPLSLECTVEGTSNPNLYWYRQAAGRGLQLLFYSVGIGQISSEVPQNLSASRPQDRQFILSSKKLLLSDSGFYLCAWTSGGAQETQYFGPGTRLLVL.